The present T cell receptor beta chain was sequenced within a study of T cells in Graves' hyperthyroidism and ophthalmopathy. For the study at large: Peripheral blood specimens were obtained at initial diagnosis, prior to any treatment.

This clonotype was recorded at least ten times. What it recognizes is unknown. The authors took PBMCs from 10 ml fresh peripheral blood. Broader study findings: The blood repertoire included most of the expanded thyroid clonotypes above 0.001.

TCR beta CDR3 regions were amplified from RNA. TCR CDR3 underwent first-round RT-PCR with the HTBI primer set. In TCRdb, the multiplex PCR reads were re-called with MiXCR into one record per CDR3 protein. Here the sample spans hundreds of thousands of distinct CDR3 sequences, 16% being singletons. The V segment lost 6 bases and the J segment 0 bases; nucleotides outside the gene matches: 6. Germline CDR1 MNHEY, CDR2 SVGEGT. CDR3 size: 16 residues. The gene calls are TRBV6-2 or TRBV6-3 and TRBJ2-5; 11 bases line up with TRBD2. Sequencing input: blood. The source of this sequence is a woman in her thirties or forties with Graves' ophthalmopathy. The CDR3 nucleotides are TGTGCCAGCAGATTCGCTAGCGGGGGGTACCAAGAGACCCAGTACTTC. Translated, it gives CASRFASGGYQETQYF.